This TCR beta chain was found in a study of blood T cell repertoires in COVID-19. This clone was counted a few times. Germline-derived CDR1 and CDR2 are GTSNPN and SVGIG (reference sequence). V dropped 5 bases and J dropped 8 bases, with 13 bases sitting between them. The CDR3 sequence is 13 residues long. Profiled with immunoSEQ multiplex PCR; TCRdb holds only in-frame clones, not every one. The sample includes about 90,000 clones, about two thirds of them seen just once. The origin of this receptor is a woman older than 75 with acute or convalescent COVID-19. What was sequenced was peripheral blood. This chain connects TRBV30 to TRBJ1-6, with D perhaps TRBD1 (5 bases). CDR3 DNA sequence: TGTGCCTGGGCCCCAGGGATTGATTCACCCCTCCACTTT. Its protein is CAWAPGIDSPLHF.